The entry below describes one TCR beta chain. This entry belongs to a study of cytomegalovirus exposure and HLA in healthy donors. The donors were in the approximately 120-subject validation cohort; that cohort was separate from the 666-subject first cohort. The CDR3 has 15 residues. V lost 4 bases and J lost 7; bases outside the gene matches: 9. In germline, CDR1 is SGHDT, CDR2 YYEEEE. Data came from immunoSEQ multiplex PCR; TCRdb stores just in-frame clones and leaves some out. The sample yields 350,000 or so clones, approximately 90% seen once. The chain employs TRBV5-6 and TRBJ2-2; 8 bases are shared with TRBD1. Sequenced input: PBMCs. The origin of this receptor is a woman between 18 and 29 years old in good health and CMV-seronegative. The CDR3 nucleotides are TGTGCCAGCAGCAAACCGGGACAGGTTTACGGGGAGCTGTTTTTT. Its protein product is CASSKPGQVYGELFF.